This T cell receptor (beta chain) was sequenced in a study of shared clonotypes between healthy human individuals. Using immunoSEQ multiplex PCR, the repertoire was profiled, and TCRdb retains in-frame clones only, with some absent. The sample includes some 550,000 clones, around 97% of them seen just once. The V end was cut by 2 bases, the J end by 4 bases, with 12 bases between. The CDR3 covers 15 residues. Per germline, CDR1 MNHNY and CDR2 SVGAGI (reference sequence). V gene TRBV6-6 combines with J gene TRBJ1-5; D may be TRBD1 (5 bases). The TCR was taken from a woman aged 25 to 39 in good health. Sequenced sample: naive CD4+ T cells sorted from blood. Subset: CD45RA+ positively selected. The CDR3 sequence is CASSYGQGVNQPQHF. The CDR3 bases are TGTGCCAGCAGTTACGGCCAGGGTGTAAATCAGCCCCAGCATTTT.